The sequence of this TCR beta chain was determined in a study of cytomegalovirus exposure and HLA in healthy donors. The study's findings and limits: In a later analysis, DRB1 alleles had the most associated TCRs; HLA-C alleles the fewest.

Details on this clone: Its specificity is unknown.

The V end lost 4 bases, the J end lost 7 bases, and 15 bases lay between the germline ends. The CDR3 has 15 amino acids. Germline V gene lookup returns CDR1 SGHNT and CDR2 YYREEE (reference sequence). PCR primers comprised 60 Vbeta and 13 Jbeta primers. Original data processing: There were 70 million to 95 million unique TCR beta chains by a later count, and approximately 11 million of them were shared. Assay: immunoSEQ multiplex PCR; the TCRdb copy retains only in-frame clones and omits some. D and trimming come from the DNA, and the V and J calls and clone size come from that table. The sample lists 140,000 or so clones, around four fifths occurring once.

Sample: PBMCs. The TCR was taken from a boy aged 2 to 10 in good health and CMV-seronegative. The rearrangement links TRBV5-4 to TRBJ1-6; D may be TRBD1 (6 bases). CDR3 loop: CASSGPGHRNSPLHF. CDR3 in DNA: TGTGCCAGCAGCGGGCCGGGACACCGAAATTCACCCCTCCACTTT. The variable domain in full, with the rest retrieved from reference TRBV5-4 and TRBJ1-6, is ETGVTQSPTHLIKTRGQQVTLRCSSQSGHNTVSWYQQALGQGPQFIFQYYREEENGRGNFPPRFSGLQFPNYSSELNVNALELDDSALYLCASSGPGHRNSPLHFGNGTRLTVT.